These T cell receptor beta chains were read from a single sample in a study of T cell repertoires in cytomegalovirus infection. In TCRdb, the reads were re-called with MiXCR into one record per CDR3 protein. The table lists around 740,000 distinct CDR3 sequences, approximately 40% of them singletons. Sequencing was performed on PBMCs. The receptors originated from a human donor in good health (CMV status not recorded). Some clones in this sample may be carry-over from other donors' samples. The CDR3 runs from the conserved cysteine through the conserved F or W. D genes are given only for firm matches. Clone size is given for some rows only: seen once, a few or many times, or a class if the clone is expanded.

D: .; size: many; V: TRBV7-2; J: TRBJ2-1; DNA: TGTGCCAGCAGCCGCGTAACCAGGGGTTCGGGCTCCTACAATGAGCAGTTCTTC; CDR3: CASSRVTRGSGSYNEQFF
D: .; size: .; V: TRBV12-3/TRBV12-4; J: TRBJ1-2; DNA: TGTGCCAGCAGCTATAGTACAGGCCTCTATGGCTACACCTTC; CDR3: CASSYSTGLYGYTF
D: .; size: few; V: TRBV12-3/TRBV12-4; J: TRBJ1-5; DNA: TGTGCCAGCAGTTTAGGGCAGGCCGCAATCCCCCAGCATTTT; CDR3: CASSLGQAAIPQHF
D: .; size: many; V: TRBV18; J: TRBJ2-3; DNA: TGTGCCAGCTCACCACCCCAGGGCACAGATACGCAGTATTTT; CDR3: CASSPPQGTDTQYF
D: .; size: many; V: TRBV6-1; J: TRBJ1-1; DNA: TGTGCCAGCAGTGAAAGAGGTACGACTGAAGCTTTCTTT; CDR3: CASSERGTTEAFF
D: TRBD2; size: many; V: TRBV12-3/TRBV12-4; J: TRBJ2-1; DNA: TGTGCCAGCAGGACTAGCGGGAATTACAATGAGCAGTTCTTC; CDR3: CASRTSGNYNEQFF
D: .; size: few; V: TRBV27; J: TRBJ2-3; DNA: TGTGCCAGCAGATTGTCAGGCCATAGGGGGGGGCAGTATTTT; CDR3: CASRLSGHRGGQYF
D: .; size: .; V: TRBV19; J: TRBJ2-1; DNA: TGTGCCAGTACTTCCGGGCCGGGCTCGTACAATGAGCAGTTCTTC; CDR3: CASTSGPGSYNEQFF
D: .; size: .; V: TRBV5-1; J: TRBJ2-1; DNA: TGCGCCAGCAGCGTTGCCCCCGTCCTTGAGCAGTTCTTC; CDR3: CASSVAPVLEQFF
D: TRBD2; size: few; V: TRBV10-3; J: TRBJ2-3; DNA: TGTGCCATCAGTGAAGCGGGATCCCGAGATACGCAGTATTTT; CDR3: CAISEAGSRDTQYF
D: .; size: .; V: TRBV19; J: TRBJ2-1; DNA: TGTGCCAGTAGTATGCGGGTACAGGAGCTCTCCTACAATGAGCAGTTCTTC; CDR3: CASSMRVQELSYNEQFF
D: TRBD1; size: many; V: TRBV7-2; J: TRBJ1-3; DNA: TGTGCCAGCAGCCTCCCTCTCGGGACAGGATACTCTGGAAACACCATATATTTT; CDR3: CASSLPLGTGYSGNTIYF
D: TRBD2; size: .; V: TRBV14; J: TRBJ2-7; DNA: TGTGCCAGCAGTTTCGGGGGGGAAACCTACGAGCAGTACTTC; CDR3: CASSFGGETYEQYF
D: TRBD1; size: once; V: TRBV14; J: TRBJ2-3; DNA: TGTGCCAGCAGGGGGGACAGGGGGACAGATACGCAGTATTTT; CDR3: CASRGDRGTDTQYF
D: TRBD1; size: .; V: TRBV7-9; J: TRBJ1-2; DNA: TGTGCCAGCAGCTTACGACAAGGACAGGGGAAGGCTAACTATGGCTACACCTTC; CDR3: CASSLRQGQGKANYGYTF
D: .; size: once; V: TRBV19; J: TRBJ1-1; DNA: TGTGCCTCTGTTCAGGGAAGGGGGGACACTGAAGCTTTCTTT; CDR3: CASVQGRGDTEAFF
D: TRBD1; size: few; V: TRBV6-6; J: TRBJ2-7; DNA: TGTGCCACCGGCAGACAGGGGGTCTCCTACGAGCAGTACTTC; CDR3: CATGRQGVSYEQYF
D: .; size: .; V: TRBV7-9; J: TRBJ2-2; DNA: TGTGCCAGCAGCGCTAGACAAACACGAGACACCGGGGAGCTGATTTTT; CDR3: CASSARQTRDTGELIF
D: .; size: .; V: TRBV7-6; J: TRBJ1-6; DNA: TGTGCCAGCAGCTTAGAGGGGATGAGGTCACCCCTCCACTTT; CDR3: CASSLEGMRSPLHF
D: TRBD1; size: few; V: TRBV7-6; J: TRBJ2-7; DNA: TGTGCCAGCAGCCAAGAGACAGGGGAGGTGCACGAGCAGTACTTC; CDR3: CASSQETGEVHEQYF
D: .; size: .; V: TRBV5-1; J: TRBJ1-2; DNA: TGCGCCAGCACCACGGCGGGGGGAGGTTATGGCTACACCTTC; CDR3: CASTTAGGGYGYTF
D: TRBD2; size: few; V: TRBV20-1; J: TRBJ2-3; DNA: TGCAGTGCTCCGGGGACTAGCACCACAGATACGCAGTATTTT; CDR3: CSAPGTSTTDTQYF
D: .; size: .; V: TRBV6-6; J: TRBJ1-5; DNA: TGTGCCAGCAGTTACTCTGAGGAGTTGGGCAATCAGCCCCAGCATTTT; CDR3: CASSYSEELGNQPQHF
D: .; size: few; V: TRBV7-9; J: TRBJ2-7; DNA: TGTGCCAGCAGCTCACAACCGGGACATTCCTACGAGCAGTACTTC; CDR3: CASSSQPGHSYEQYF
D: TRBD1; size: .; V: TRBV11-3; J: TRBJ1-1; DNA: TGTGCCAGCAGCCCCGGACAGGTTCACACTGAAGCTTTCTTT; CDR3: CASSPGQVHTEAFF
D: .; size: many; V: TRBV5-1; J: TRBJ1-1; DNA: TGCGCCAGCAGCTCGGCGACGGCCATGCAGGTCACTGAAGCTTTCTTT; CDR3: CASSSATAMQVTEAFF
D: TRBD1; size: few; V: TRBV6-5; J: TRBJ1-1; DNA: TGTGCCAGCAGTTACGGGGACAGACGCCGAAGCGCTTTCTTT; CDR3: CASSYGDRRRSAFF
D: TRBD2; size: .; V: TRBV20-1; J: TRBJ2-3; DNA: TGCAGTGCTACTCCTAGACTAGCGGGGCGCACAGATACGCAGTATTTT; CDR3: CSATPRLAGRTDTQYF
D: .; size: few; V: TRBV18; J: TRBJ1-4; DNA: TGTGCCAGCTCACCTCTGGGTGACGGGGCTAATGAAAAACTGTTTTTT; CDR3: CASSPLGDGANEKLFF
D: .; size: .; V: TRBV19; J: TRBJ2-6; DNA: TGTGCCGGGAGCTCTGGGGCCAACGTCCTGACTTTC; CDR3: CAGSSGANVLTF
D: .; size: few; V: TRBV11-2; J: TRBJ1-1; DNA: TGTGCCAGCAGCGCCGGGGCATATAAGAACACTGAAGCTTTCTTT; CDR3: CASSAGAYKNTEAFF
D: .; size: .; V: TRBV28; J: TRBJ1-2; DNA: TGTGCCAGCAGTTTAGTCCCACTCGGGGTTAACTATGGCTACACCTTC; CDR3: CASSLVPLGVNYGYTF
D: .; size: .; V: TRBV24-1; J: TRBJ2-7; DNA: TGTGCCACCAGTGATTTGTCAGGCCCACAGTACTTC; CDR3: CATSDLSGPQYF
D: TRBD2; size: many; V: TRBV6-1; J: TRBJ2-1; DNA: TGTGCCAGCAGTGACTCTAGCGGGACCAGGCGGGCGATGGTGCAGTTCTTC; CDR3: CASSDSSGTRRAMVQFF
D: .; size: .; V: TRBV12-3/TRBV12-4; J: TRBJ2-1; DNA: TGTGCCAGCACCTCCCGGGTGAACAATGAGCAGTTCTTC; CDR3: CASTSRVNNEQFF
D: .; size: few; V: TRBV10-3; J: TRBJ2-5; DNA: TGTGCCATCAGTGAGTCCGGCACCCAAGAGACCCAGTACTTC; CDR3: CAISESGTQETQYF
D: TRBD1; size: .; V: TRBV6-2/TRBV6-3; J: TRBJ1-5; DNA: TGTGCCAGCACTTCAGGGGGCCAGGGGCAGCCCCAGCATTTT; CDR3: CASTSGGQGQPQHF
D: .; size: .; V: TRBV29-1; J: TRBJ2-7; DNA: TGCAGCGTTGAAGAAGCGGAAGCCTACGAGCAGTACTTC; CDR3: CSVEEAEAYEQYF
D: TRBD2; size: .; V: TRBV10-2; J: TRBJ2-1; DNA: TGCGCCAGCAGCACTAGCGGGAGAACCAATGAGCAGTTCTTC; CDR3: CASSTSGRTNEQFF
D: TRBD1; size: .; V: TRBV12-3/TRBV12-4; J: TRBJ1-1; DNA: TGTGCCAGCGGAACAGGGGTCGTGAACACTGAAGCTTTCTTT; CDR3: CASGTGVVNTEAFF
D: .; size: .; V: TRBV28; J: TRBJ1-2; DNA: TGTGCCAGCAGTTCTACAGGGTTCCTCTATGGCTACACCTTC; CDR3: CASSSTGFLYGYTF
D: TRBD1; size: many; V: TRBV10-2; J: TRBJ2-6; DNA: TGCGCCAGCAGTGAACGACGACAGGGATCGGTCTCTGGGGCCAACGTCCTGACTTTC; CDR3: CASSERRQGSVSGANVLTF
D: .; size: .; V: TRBV11-2; J: TRBJ1-3; DNA: TGTGCCAGCAGCTTAGGAAGTCACACCATATATTTT; CDR3: CASSLGSHTIYF
D: .; size: .; V: TRBV7-8; J: TRBJ2-1; DNA: TGTGCCAGCAGCCCCCGAGCAGGTCTAGCAGACAATGAGCAGTTCTTC; CDR3: CASSPRAGLADNEQFF
D: .; size: .; V: TRBV6-2/TRBV6-3; J: TRBJ1-1; DNA: TGTGCCAGCAGACCTTGGACAGCTGAAGCTTTCTTT; CDR3: CASRPWTAEAFF
D: .; size: .; V: TRBV4-1; J: TRBJ2-7; DNA: TGTGCCAGAAGCCAAGTTCCCAGAGGGAGGCAGGACTACGAGCAGTACTTC; CDR3: CARSQVPRGRQDYEQYF
D: .; size: once; V: TRBV9; J: TRBJ1-1; DNA: TGTGCCAGCAGCGTAGCTGGGGGCGCGGATGCTTTCTTT; CDR3: CASSVAGGADAFF
D: .; size: few; V: TRBV7-9; J: TRBJ2-1; DNA: TGTGCCAGCACCCATAGGAGAGGGGATGAGCAGTTCTTC; CDR3: CASTHRRGDEQFF
D: .; size: .; V: TRBV6-6; J: TRBJ1-3; DNA: TGTGCCAGCAGTCTGCTGGTATCATTAGGAAACACCATATATTTT; CDR3: CASSLLVSLGNTIYF
D: .; size: .; V: TRBV5-4; J: TRBJ2-7; DNA: TGTGCCAGCAGCTCTACGCCCGGGGGCGAGCAGTACTTC; CDR3: CASSSTPGGEQYF
D: .; size: .; V: TRBV20-1; J: TRBJ1-6; DNA: TGCAGTGCAGGACAGCGTAGCTCCTATAATTCACCCCTCCACTTT; CDR3: CSAGQRSSYNSPLHF
D: .; size: .; V: TRBV4-1; J: TRBJ2-3; DNA: TGTGCCAGCAGCTCCGAGGGGCCTACGCAGTATTTT; CDR3: CASSSEGPTQYF
D: .; size: .; V: TRBV7-4; J: TRBJ1-2; DNA: TGTGCCAGCAGCAACGAACAGGGTCTCTATGGCTACACCTTC; CDR3: CASSNEQGLYGYTF
D: .; size: .; V: TRBV7-9; J: TRBJ2-2; DNA: TGTGCCAGCAGCGACCGGGACAGGGGGCTAGCGGGAGGGCCTTTGGAGAACACCGGGGAGCTGTTTTTT; CDR3: CASSDRDRGLAGGPLENTGELFF
D: .; size: .; V: TRBV20-1; J: TRBJ2-3; DNA: TGCAGTGCTAGAGGGGTGATGAGCACAGATACGCAGTATTTT; CDR3: CSARGVMSTDTQYF